This T cell receptor beta chain was documented in a study of T cell clonotyping in hematopoietic cell transplantation. Study conclusions and caveats: Higher Inverse Simpson Index values in graft donor and pretransplant recipient predicted broader posttransplant TCR diversity.

V lost 0 bases to trimming and J lost 3 bases; unmatched junction nucleotides: 3. Germline V gives CDR1 GTSNPN, CDR2 SVGIG (reference sequence). CDR3 length: 16 amino acids. On this clone itself: As yet, its antigen is unknown.

Sequenced by immunoSEQ multiplex PCR; TCRdb stores in-frame clones only, minus some. The sample holds fewer than 15,000 clones; approximately 67% are singletons and the top ten take about 15%. This chain links TRBV30 with TRBJ2-3, with TRBD2 matching over 13 bases. The sequencing here drew on peripheral blood mononuclear cells, taken 180 days after allogeneic stem cell transplant. The receptor was derived from a male patient over 55 who had an allogeneic stem cell transplant from an unrelated donor, so the T cells may come from the graft donor. Some clones in this sample may be carry-over from other donors' samples. The CDR3 nucleotides are TGTGCCTGGAGTGTACTACTAGCGGGAGGGACAGATACGCAGTATTTT. Encoded protein: CAWSVLLAGGTDTQYF.